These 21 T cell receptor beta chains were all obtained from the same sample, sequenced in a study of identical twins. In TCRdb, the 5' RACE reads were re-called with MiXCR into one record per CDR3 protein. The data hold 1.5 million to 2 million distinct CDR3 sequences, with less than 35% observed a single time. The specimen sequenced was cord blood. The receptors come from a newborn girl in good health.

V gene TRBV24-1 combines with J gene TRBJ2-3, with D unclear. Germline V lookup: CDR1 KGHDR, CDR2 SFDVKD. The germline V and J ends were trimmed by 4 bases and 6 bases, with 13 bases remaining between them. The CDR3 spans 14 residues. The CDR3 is CATSEMTPADTQYF. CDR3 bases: TGTGCCACCAGTGAGATGACGCCGGCGGATACGCAGTATTTT.

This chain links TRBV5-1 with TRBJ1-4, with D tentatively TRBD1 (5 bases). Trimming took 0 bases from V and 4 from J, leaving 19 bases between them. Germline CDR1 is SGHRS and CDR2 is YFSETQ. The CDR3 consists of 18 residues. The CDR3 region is CASSLAGGSGLNNEKLFF. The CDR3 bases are TGCGCCAGCAGCTTGGCCGGCGGTTCAGGGTTGAATAATGAAAAACTGTTTTTT.

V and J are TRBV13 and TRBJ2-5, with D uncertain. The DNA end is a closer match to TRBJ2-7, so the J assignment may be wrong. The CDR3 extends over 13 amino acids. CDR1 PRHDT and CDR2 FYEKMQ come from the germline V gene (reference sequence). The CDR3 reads CASSLFSPYEQYF. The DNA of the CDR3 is TGTGCCAGCAGCTTATTCTCCCCCTACGAGCAGTACTTC.

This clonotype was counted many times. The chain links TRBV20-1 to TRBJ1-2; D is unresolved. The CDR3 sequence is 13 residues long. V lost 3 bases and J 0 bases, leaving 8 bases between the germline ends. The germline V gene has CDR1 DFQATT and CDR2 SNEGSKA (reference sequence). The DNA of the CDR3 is TGCAGTGCTAGTCTCAGAGCTAACTATGGCTACACCTTC. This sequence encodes CSASLRANYGYTF.

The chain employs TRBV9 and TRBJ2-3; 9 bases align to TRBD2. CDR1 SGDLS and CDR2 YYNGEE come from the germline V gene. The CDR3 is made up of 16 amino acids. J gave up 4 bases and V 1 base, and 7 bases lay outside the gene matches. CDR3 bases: TGTGCCAGCAGCGTACGAGGCGGGAGGGTTTCAGATACGCAGTATTTT. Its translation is CASSVRGGRVSDTQYF.

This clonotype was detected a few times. The CDR3 coding sequence is TGCAGTGCTAGAAACAGGCCATCCTACGAGCAGTACTTC. Translated, it gives CSARNRPSYEQYF. This chain joins TRBV20-1 and TRBJ2-7, with D tentatively TRBD1 (5 bases). The germline V gene encodes CDR1 DFQATT and CDR2 SNEGSKA (reference sequence). Between the trimmed V and J ends, which lost 2 bases and 1 base, there was a span of 9 bases. The CDR3 is made up of 13 amino acids.

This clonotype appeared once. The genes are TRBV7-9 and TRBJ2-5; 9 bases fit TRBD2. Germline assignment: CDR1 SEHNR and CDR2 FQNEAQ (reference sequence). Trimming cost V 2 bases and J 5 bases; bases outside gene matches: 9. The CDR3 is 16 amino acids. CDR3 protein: CASSLRSGLAGETQYF. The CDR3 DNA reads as TGTGCCAGCAGCTTACGTTCGGGACTAGCAGGGGAGACCCAGTACTTC. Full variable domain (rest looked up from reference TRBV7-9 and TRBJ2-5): DTGVSQNPRHKITKRGQNVTFRCDPISEHNRLYWYRQTLGQGPEFLTYFQNEAQLEKSRLLSDRFSAERPKGSFSTLEIQRTEQGDSAMYLCASSLRSGLAGETQYFGPGTRLLVL.

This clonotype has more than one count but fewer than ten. The CDR3 sequence is CASSVLAGGPNEQYF. The CDR3 nucleotides read TGCGCCAGCAGCGTACTAGCGGGGGGCCCCAATGAGCAGTACTTC. The V call is TRBV5-1, the J call TRBJ2-5; 12 nucleotides line up with TRBD2. This CDR3 has 15 residues. The ends lost 4 bases at V and 11 bases at J; junction bases unmatched: 12. Per the germline V gene, CDR1 is SGHRS and CDR2 is YFSETQ.

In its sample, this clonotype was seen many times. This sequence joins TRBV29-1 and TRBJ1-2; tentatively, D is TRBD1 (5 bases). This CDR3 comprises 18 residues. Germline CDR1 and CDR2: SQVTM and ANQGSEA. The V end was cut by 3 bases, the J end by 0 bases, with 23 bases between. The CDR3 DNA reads TGCAGCGTTGAGGGTCCGGGGCAGCTTCACTTGGCTAACTATGGCTACACCTTC. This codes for CSVEGPGQLHLANYGYTF. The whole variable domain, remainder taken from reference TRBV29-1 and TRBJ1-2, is SAVISQKPSRDICQRGTSLTIQCQVDSQVTMMFWYRQQPGQSLTLIATANQGSEATYESGFVIDKFPISRPNLTFSTLTVSNMSPEDSSIYLCSVEGPGQLHLANYGYTFGSGTRLTVV.

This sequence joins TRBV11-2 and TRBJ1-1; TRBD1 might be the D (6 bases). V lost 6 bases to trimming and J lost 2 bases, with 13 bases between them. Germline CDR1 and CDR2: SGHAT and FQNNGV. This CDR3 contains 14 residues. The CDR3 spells CASRNTGFNTEAFF. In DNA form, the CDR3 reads TGTGCCAGCAGGAATACAGGGTTTAACACTGAAGCTTTCTTT.

The CDR3 region is CAWSVAANYGYTF. The DNA of the CDR3 is TGTGCCTGGAGTGTGGCCGCTAACTATGGCTACACCTTC. This sequence joins TRBV30 and TRBJ1-2; no firm D call. The CDR3 runs to 13 residues. Trimming left V 0 bases short and J 0 bases short, with 5 bases between. Germline V CDR1 and CDR2: GTSNPN, SVGIG (reference sequence). Together with reference TRBV30 and TRBJ1-2, the CDR3 gives the full variable domain: SQTIHQWPATLVQPVGSPLSLECTVEGTSNPNLYWYRQAAGRGLQLLFYSVGIGQISSEVPQNLSASRPQDRQFILSSKKLLLSDSGFYLCAWSVAANYGYTFGSGTRLTVV.

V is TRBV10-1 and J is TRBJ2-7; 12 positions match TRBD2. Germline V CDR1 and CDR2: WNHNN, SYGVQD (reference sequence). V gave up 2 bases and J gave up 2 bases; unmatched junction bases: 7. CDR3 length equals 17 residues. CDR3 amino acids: CASSEAPGLAGPYEQYF. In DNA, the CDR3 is TGCGCCAGCAGTGAGGCACCGGGACTAGCGGGCCCCTACGAGCAGTACTTC.

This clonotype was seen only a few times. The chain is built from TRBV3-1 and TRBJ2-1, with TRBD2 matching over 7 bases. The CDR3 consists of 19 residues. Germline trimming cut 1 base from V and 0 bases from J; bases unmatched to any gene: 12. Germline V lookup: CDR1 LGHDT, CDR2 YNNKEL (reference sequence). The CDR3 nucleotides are TGTGCCAGCAGCCAAGTAGTCGCGGCTAGCGGACCCTCCTACAATGAGCAGTTCTTC. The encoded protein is CASSQVVAASGPSYNEQFF.

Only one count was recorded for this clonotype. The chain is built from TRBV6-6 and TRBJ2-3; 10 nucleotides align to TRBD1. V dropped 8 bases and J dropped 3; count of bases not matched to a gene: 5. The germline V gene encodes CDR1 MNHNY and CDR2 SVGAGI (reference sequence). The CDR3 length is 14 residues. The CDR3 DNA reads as TGTGCCAGCGGCTCGGACAGGGGGACAGATACGCAGTATTTT. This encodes CASGSDRGTDTQYF.

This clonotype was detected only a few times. In DNA, the CDR3 is TGTGCCAGCAGTTTTCCAGGGGGTGGGAACACTGAAGCTTTCTTT. Translated: CASSFPGGGNTEAFF. V usage is TRBV27 and J usage is TRBJ1-1; 7 bases line up with TRBD1. There are 15 residues in the CDR3. Unmatched junction bases numbered 5, after V lost 3 bases and J lost 1 base. Per the germline V gene, CDR1 is MNHEY and CDR2 is SMNVEV (reference sequence).

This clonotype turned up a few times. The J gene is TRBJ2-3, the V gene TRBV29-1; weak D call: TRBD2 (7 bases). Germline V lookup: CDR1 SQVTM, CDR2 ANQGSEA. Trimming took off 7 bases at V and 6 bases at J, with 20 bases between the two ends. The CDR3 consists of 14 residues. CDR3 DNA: TGCAGCGCCCCAGGGGCGGGAGTGCCGGATACGCAGTATTTT. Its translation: CSAPGAGVPDTQYF.

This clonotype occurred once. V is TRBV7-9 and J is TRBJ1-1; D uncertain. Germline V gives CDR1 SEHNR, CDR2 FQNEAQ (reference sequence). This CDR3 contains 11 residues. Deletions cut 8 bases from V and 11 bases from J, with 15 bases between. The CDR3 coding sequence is TGTGCCAGCGAATCCTCCTTAGATGCTTTCTTT. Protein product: CASESSLDAFF.

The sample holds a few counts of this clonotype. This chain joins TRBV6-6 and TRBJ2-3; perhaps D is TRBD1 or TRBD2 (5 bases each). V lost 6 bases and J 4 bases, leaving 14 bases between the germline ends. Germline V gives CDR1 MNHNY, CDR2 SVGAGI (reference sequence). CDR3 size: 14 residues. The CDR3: CASRSEGRSDTQYF. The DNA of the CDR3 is TGTGCCAGCAGGTCAGAGGGGCGGTCAGATACGCAGTATTTT.

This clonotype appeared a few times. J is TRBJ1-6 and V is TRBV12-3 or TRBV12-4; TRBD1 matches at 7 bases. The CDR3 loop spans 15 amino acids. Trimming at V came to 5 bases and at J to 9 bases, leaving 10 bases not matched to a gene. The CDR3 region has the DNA TGTGCCAGCAGTCCCCGGCGGACAGGTGGTTCACCCCTCCACTTT. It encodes CASSPRRTGGSPLHF.

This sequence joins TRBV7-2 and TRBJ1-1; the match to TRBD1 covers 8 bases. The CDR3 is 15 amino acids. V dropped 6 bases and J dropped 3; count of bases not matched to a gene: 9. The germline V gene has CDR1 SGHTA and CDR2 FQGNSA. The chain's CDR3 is CASRQGQGWYTEAFF. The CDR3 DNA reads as TGTGCCAGCAGACAAGGACAGGGTTGGTACACTGAAGCTTTCTTT.

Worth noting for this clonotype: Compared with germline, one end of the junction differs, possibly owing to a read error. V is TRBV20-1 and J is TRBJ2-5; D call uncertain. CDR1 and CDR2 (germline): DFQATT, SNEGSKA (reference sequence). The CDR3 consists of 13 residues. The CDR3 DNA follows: TGCAGTGCTAGTACCGGGCCCCAAGAGACCCAGTCCTTC. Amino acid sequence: CSASTGPQETQSF.